The 4 T cell receptor beta chains below come from one sample, sequenced in a study of beta chain features in type 1 diabetes. The entirety of the isolated RNA underwent reverse transcription, so expressed TCRB transcripts were sequenced. TCRdb's copy holds only in-frame clones and misses some; the assay was immunoSEQ multiplex PCR. This table holds hundreds of thousands of clones, over 11% found once. What these receptors recognize is not known. Study-wide points: Across all four CD4+ subsets, people with type 1 diabetes showed modestly shorter TCRB CDR3s.

Input material: naive CD4+ T cells from blood. The receptors derive from a man between 18 and 35 years old with type 1 diabetes.

This clone was seen a few times. The chain employs TRBV6-5 and TRBJ2-7, with D hard to call. The CDR3 runs to 16 residues. Per germline, CDR1 MNHEY and CDR2 SVGAGI. V was clipped by 2 bases and J by 4 bases, with 18 bases between them. The CDR3 reads CASSYGRPELTYEQYF. The DNA for the CDR3 is TGTGCCAGCAGTTACGGACGACCGGAACTTACTTACGAGCAGTACTTC.

This chain joins TRBV7-3 and TRBJ2-6; 8 bases match TRBD1. In germline, CDR1 is SGHTA, CDR2 FQGTGA. The CDR3 is made up of 15 amino acids. With V trimmed by 3 bases and J by 12 bases, 10 bases remained unmatched. This CDR3 is CASSFGQGGAGVLTF. The CDR3 DNA follows: TGTGCCAGCAGCTTTGGACAGGGAGGAGCCGGCGTCCTGACTTTC.

The chain combines TRBV18 with TRBJ2-1, with a weak D call TRBD2 (6 bases). Germline V gives CDR1 KGHSH, CDR2 LQKENI. This CDR3 has 15 residues. V was shortened by 4 bases and J by 3 bases, with 13 bases between the two germline ends. This CDR3 reads CASSRGNPGYNEQFF. In DNA form, the CDR3 reads TGTGCCAGCTCACGCGGGAACCCTGGCTACAATGAGCAGTTCTTC.

This clone came up a few times. This CDR3 reads CATSTGPETQYF. The CDR3 DNA follows: TGTGCCACCAGCACGGGACCAGAGACCCAGTACTTC. The chain is built from TRBV15 and TRBJ2-5; D possibly uses TRBD1 or TRBD2 (5 bases each). Germline lookup yields CDR1 LNHNV and CDR2 YYDKDF (reference sequence). The CDR3 loop spans 12 amino acids. The V end was cut by 4 bases, the J end by 4 bases, with 7 bases between. Based on the CDR3 plus reference TRBV15 and TRBJ2-5, the full variable domain is DAMVIQNPRYQVTQFGKPVTLSCSQTLNHNVMYWYQQKSSQAPKLLFHYYDKDFNNEADTPDNFQSRRPNTSFCFLDIRSPGLGDTAMYLCATSTGPETQYFGPGTRLLVL.